This TCR beta chain was recovered during a study of blood T cells in healthy people across ages. With V trimmed by 2 bases and J by 10 bases, 9 bases remained unmatched. Germline V gene sequence: CDR1 MGHRA, CDR2 YSYEKL. The CDR3 is 15 residues long. As to this clonotype: This may come from a read error, since a much larger clone is one base off.

Using a J-beta primer mix together with a sample-barcoded 5' primer, a second PCR was run for roughly 7 to 11 cycles. MiXCR, run by TCRdb on the 5' RACE reads, gives a single entry per CDR3 protein. The data show about 640,000 distinct CDR3 sequences, 40% to 50% seen once. Input material: blood. This clonotype originated in a man older than 75 in good health. The genes are TRBV4-1 and TRBJ2-1, with 9 positions matching TRBD1. CDR3 region: CASSQWTGEQYEQFF. CDR3 coding DNA: TGCGCCAGCAGCCAATGGACAGGGGAGCAATACGAGCAGTTCTTC.